The 18 T cell receptor beta chains presented below share a single source sample, sequenced in a study of blood T cell repertoires in COVID-19. The protocol was immunoSEQ multiplex PCR, while the TCRdb copy is restricted to in-frame clones and leaves out a portion. The table includes about 240,000 clones, approximately 83% detected once. Sequencing was performed on PBMCs or T cells enriched from blood (not recorded which). Receptors originate from a middle-aged woman who had been exposed to COVID-19.

This sequence joins TRBV7-3 and TRBJ2-1, with D tentatively TRBD1 (6 bases). The germline V and J ends were trimmed by 4 bases and 5 bases, with 12 bases remaining between them. Germline-derived CDR1 and CDR2 are SGHTA and FQGTGA. This CDR3 spans 14 amino acids. Here the CDR3 reads CASSSRDIHNEQFF. CDR3 DNA sequence: TGTGCCAGCAGCTCCCGGGACATCCACAATGAGCAGTTCTTC.

V gene TRBV19 combines with J gene TRBJ1-2; 9 nucleotides match TRBD1. Trimming cost V 10 bases and J 6 bases; bases outside gene matches: 6. The CDR3 is 12 amino acids. Germline CDR1 reads LNHDA; CDR2 reads SQIVND (reference sequence). CDR3 nucleotide sequence: TGTGCCACCGCCGGGACAGGGAATGGCTACACCTTC. This codes for CATAGTGNGYTF. Full variable domain (remainder filled in from reference TRBV19 and TRBJ1-2): DGGITQSPKYLFRKEGQNVTLSCEQNLNHDAMYWYRQDPGQGLRLIYYSQIVNDFQKGDIAEGYSVSREKKESFPLTVTSAQKNPTAFYLCATAGTGNGYTFGSGTRLTVV.

The V gene is TRBV4-3, the J gene TRBJ1-6; D uncertain. Per the germline V gene, CDR1 is LGHNA and CDR2 is YSLEER. The length of the CDR3 is 15 residues. V lost 0 bases and J lost 6, with 9 bases in between. The CDR3 loop reads CASSQEGRANSPLHF. The CDR3 DNA reads TGCGCCAGCAGCCAAGAGGGGAGGGCTAATTCACCCCTCCACTTT.

This chain uses TRBV7-9 with TRBJ1-4; 9 bases agree with TRBD1. The CDR3 extends over 17 amino acids. The germline V gene has CDR1 SEHNR and CDR2 FQNEAQ (reference sequence). Trimming took 2 bases from V and 7 from J; bases not matched to a gene: 11. CDR3 amino acids: CASSLSSGTGWSEKLFF. The CDR3 DNA sequence: TGTGCCAGCAGCTTAAGCTCCGGGACAGGGTGGAGTGAAAAACTGTTTTTT. Combining the CDR3 with reference TRBV7-9 and TRBJ1-4 gives the whole variable domain DTGVSQNPRHKITKRGQNVTFRCDPISEHNRLYWYRQTLGQGPEFLTYFQNEAQLEKSRLLSDRFSAERPKGSFSTLEIQRTEQGDSAMYLCASSLSSGTGWSEKLFFGSGTQLSVL.

This clone was seen a handful of times. The genes are TRBV30 and TRBJ1-5; 10 positions agree with TRBD1. V trimming: 1 base; J trimming: 6 bases; junction bases outside the gene matches: 6. The V gene's germline CDR1 is GTSNPN and CDR2 SVGIG (reference sequence). The CDR3 covers 15 residues. CDR3 DNA: TGTGCCTGGAGTGGGGACAGGGGTTTAGGTCAGCCCCAGCATTTT. It specifies CAWSGDRGLGQPQHF.

This clone was recorded only once. V and J are TRBV2 and TRBJ2-1; 8 bases match TRBD1. The CDR3 consists of 15 residues. Germline CDR1 reads SNHLY; CDR2 reads FYNNEI. V was clipped by 3 bases and J by 5 bases; unmatched bases: 6. DNA of the CDR3: TGTGCCAGCAGTGACTCAGGGGGCCGGGACAATGAGCAGTTCTTC. This sequence encodes CASSDSGGRDNEQFF.

The CDR3 sequence: CASNPNGAQGYEQYF. CDR3 nucleotides: TGCGCCAGCAACCCTAATGGGGCGCAGGGCTACGAGCAGTACTTC. This chain connects TRBV5-1 to TRBJ2-7; possible D gene TRBD1, 5 bases. The length of the CDR3 is 15 residues. Between the trimmed V and J ends, which lost 6 bases and 3 bases, there was a span of 19 bases. The germline gives CDR1 SGHRS, CDR2 YFSETQ.

The chain couples TRBV19 to TRBJ1-3; no reliable D call. V lost 7 bases to trimming and J lost 4 bases, with 11 bases between them. This CDR3 is built from 13 residues. Germline values: CDR1 LNHDA, CDR2 SQIVND (reference sequence). Written as DNA, the CDR3 is TGTGCCAGTACCTGGGCCGCCGGAAACACCATATATTTT. Protein sequence: CASTWAAGNTIYF.

The chain has TRBV7-2 and TRBJ2-2; 8 nucleotides line up with TRBD1. Looked up from germline, CDR1 is SGHTA and CDR2 is FQGNSA. The CDR3 contains 15 residues. J gave up 5 bases and V 2 bases, and 4 bases lay outside the gene matches. CDR3 region: CASSLQGASTGELFF. In DNA form, the CDR3 reads TGTGCCAGCAGCTTACAGGGGGCGAGTACCGGGGAGCTGTTTTTT.

The rearrangement links TRBV6-2 or TRBV6-3 to TRBJ1-1, with TRBD1 identical over 9 bases. Germline V gives CDR1 MNHEY, CDR2 SVGEGT. The CDR3 covers 15 residues. Trimming cost V 2 bases and J 7 bases; bases outside gene matches: 8. The CDR3 DNA reads as TGTGCCAGCAGTTACCTTCGGGACAGGGACTTTGAAGCTTTCTTT. Protein product: CASSYLRDRDFEAFF.

The chain has TRBV2 and TRBJ1-5; possible D gene TRBD1, 6 bases. V shed 7 bases and J shed 4 bases, with 11 bases lying between them. Per germline, CDR1 SNHLY and CDR2 FYNNEI. This CDR3 region has 13 residues. The CDR3 loop is CASTSDRNQPQHF. CDR3 in DNA: TGTGCCAGCACTTCGGACAGAAATCAGCCCCAGCATTTT.

The V call is TRBV5-1, the J call TRBJ2-2, with a tentative D call TRBD1 (6 bases). CDR1 is SGHRS, CDR2 YFSETQ, per germline. With 0 bases removed from V and 0 bases from J, the gap between germline ends came to 15 bases. The CDR3 length is 18 residues. CDR3 in amino acids: CASSLEGRGSTNTGELFF. Written as DNA, the CDR3 is TGCGCCAGCAGCTTGGAGGGCAGGGGAAGCACGAACACCGGGGAGCTGTTTTTT.

The chain links TRBV6-5 to TRBJ1-2; D gene ambiguous. Looked up from germline, CDR1 is MNHEY and CDR2 is SVGAGI. The CDR3 totals 12 residues. Trimming took 5 bases from V and 0 from J, leaving 4 bases between them. CDR3 region: CASSTSNYGYTF. CDR3 DNA sequence: TGTGCCAGCAGTACATCTAACTATGGCTACACCTTC.

The rearrangement links TRBV18 to TRBJ2-7; TRBD1 is a possible D gene (7 bases). V dropped 3 bases and J dropped 5 bases, with 23 bases sitting between them. The CDR3 contains 17 residues. Germline CDR1 and CDR2: KGHSH and LQKENI. DNA of the CDR3: TGTGCCAGCTCACCTCCAGGAGGGGGCCCTAGTAGCCACGAGCAGTACTTC. Amino acid sequence: CASSPPGGGPSSHEQYF.

In its sample, this clone was seen once. The V and J genes are TRBV27 and TRBJ2-4, with D perhaps matching TRBD2 (5 bases). The CDR3 length is 15 residues. Per the germline V gene, CDR1 is MNHEY and CDR2 is SMNVEV (reference sequence). V lost 2 bases to trimming and J lost 1 base, with 9 bases between them. This CDR3 reads CASSLPSFAKNIQYF. Here the CDR3 DNA reads TGTGCCAGCAGTTTACCTAGCTTCGCCAAAAACATTCAGTACTTC.

The chain links TRBV5-1 to TRBJ2-5; 10 bases fit TRBD2. J was trimmed by 3 bases and V by 6 bases; bases with no gene match: 11. Per germline, CDR1 SGHRS and CDR2 YFSETQ. There are 16 residues in the CDR3. The CDR3 region has the DNA TGCGCCAGCACCCTATCAGCGGGGGGGCCGGAAGAGACCCAGTACTTC. It specifies CASTLSAGGPEETQYF.

This clone was recorded once. This CDR3 is CASTRDLTGPQHF. The CDR3 DNA follows: TGTGCCAGCACTAGAGACCTTACAGGGCCCCAGCATTTT. V gene TRBV12-3 or TRBV12-4 combines with J gene TRBJ1-5; D is possibly TRBD1 (5 bases). There are 13 residues in the CDR3. The ends were cut back, 7 bases at V and 9 bases at J, with 16 bases in the middle.

CDR3 sequence: CASSLTPGTNSGNTIYF. The CDR3 DNA reads as TGCGCCAGCAGCCTGACTCCCGGGACAAACTCTGGAAACACCATATATTTT. The chain uses TRBV5-1 and TRBJ1-3; tentative D call: TRBD1 (6 bases). Trimming removed 4 bases from V and 0 bases from J, with 17 bases in between. This CDR3 contains 17 residues. Looked up from germline, CDR1 is SGHRS and CDR2 is YFSETQ.